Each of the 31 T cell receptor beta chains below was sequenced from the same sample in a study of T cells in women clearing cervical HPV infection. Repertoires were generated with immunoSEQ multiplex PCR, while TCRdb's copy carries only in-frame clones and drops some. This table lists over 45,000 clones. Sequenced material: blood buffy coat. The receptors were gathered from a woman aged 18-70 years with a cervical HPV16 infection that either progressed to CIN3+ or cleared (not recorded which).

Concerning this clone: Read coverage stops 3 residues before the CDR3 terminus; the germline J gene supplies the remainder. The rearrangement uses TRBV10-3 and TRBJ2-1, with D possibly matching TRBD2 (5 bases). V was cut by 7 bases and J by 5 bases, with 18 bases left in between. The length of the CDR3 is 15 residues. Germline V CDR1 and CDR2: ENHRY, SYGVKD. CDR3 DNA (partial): TGTGCCATCAAGCCCAACACGGACTCAAACAATGAG. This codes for CAIKPNTDSNNE. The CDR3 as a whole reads CAIKPNTDSNNEQFF.

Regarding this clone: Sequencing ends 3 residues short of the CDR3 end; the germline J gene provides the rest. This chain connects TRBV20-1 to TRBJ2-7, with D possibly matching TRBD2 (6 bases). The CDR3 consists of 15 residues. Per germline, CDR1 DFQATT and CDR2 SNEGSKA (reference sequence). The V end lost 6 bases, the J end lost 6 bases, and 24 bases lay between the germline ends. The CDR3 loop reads CSAPGLEGLGPEQYF. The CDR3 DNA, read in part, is TGCAGTGCGCCGGGCCTGGAGGGCCTGGGGCCCGAG.

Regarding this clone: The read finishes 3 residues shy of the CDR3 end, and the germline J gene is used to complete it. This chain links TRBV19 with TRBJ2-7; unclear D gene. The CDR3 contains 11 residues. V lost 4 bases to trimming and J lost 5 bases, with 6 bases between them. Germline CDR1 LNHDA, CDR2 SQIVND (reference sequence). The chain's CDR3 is CASSTRDEQYF. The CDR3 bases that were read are TGTGCCAGTAGTACCCGGGACGAG.

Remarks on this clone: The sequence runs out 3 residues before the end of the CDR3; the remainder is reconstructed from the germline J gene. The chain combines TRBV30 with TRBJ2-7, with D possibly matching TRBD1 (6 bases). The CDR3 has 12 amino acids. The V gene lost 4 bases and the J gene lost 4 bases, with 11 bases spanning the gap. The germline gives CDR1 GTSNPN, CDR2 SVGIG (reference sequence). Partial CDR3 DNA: TGTGCCTGGACCTCGACAGGTTACGAG. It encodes CAWTSTGYE. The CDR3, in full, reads CAWTSTGYEQYF.

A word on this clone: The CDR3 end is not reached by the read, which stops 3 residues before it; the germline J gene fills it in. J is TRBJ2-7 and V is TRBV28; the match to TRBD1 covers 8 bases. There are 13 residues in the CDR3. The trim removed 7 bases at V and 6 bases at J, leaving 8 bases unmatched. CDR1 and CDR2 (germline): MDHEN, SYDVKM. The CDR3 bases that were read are TGTGCCAGCAATTCGAGGACAGGGTTCGAG. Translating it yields CASNSRTGFE. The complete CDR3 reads CASNSRTGFEQYF. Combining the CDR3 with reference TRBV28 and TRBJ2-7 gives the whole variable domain DVKVTQSSRYLVKRTGEKVFLECVQDMDHENMFWYRQDPGLGLRLIYFSYDVKMKEKGDIPEGYSVSREKKERFSLILESASTNQTSMYLCASNSRTGFEQYFGPGTRLTVT.

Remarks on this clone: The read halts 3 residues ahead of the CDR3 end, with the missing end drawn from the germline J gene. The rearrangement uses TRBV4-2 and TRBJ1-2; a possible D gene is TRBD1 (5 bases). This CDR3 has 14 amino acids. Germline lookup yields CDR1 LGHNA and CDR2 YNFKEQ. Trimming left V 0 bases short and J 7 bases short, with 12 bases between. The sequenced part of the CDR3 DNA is TGTGCCAGCAGCCAAGATAGCAGGGTGGGTGGC. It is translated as CASSQDSRVGG. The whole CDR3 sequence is CASSQDSRVGGYTF.

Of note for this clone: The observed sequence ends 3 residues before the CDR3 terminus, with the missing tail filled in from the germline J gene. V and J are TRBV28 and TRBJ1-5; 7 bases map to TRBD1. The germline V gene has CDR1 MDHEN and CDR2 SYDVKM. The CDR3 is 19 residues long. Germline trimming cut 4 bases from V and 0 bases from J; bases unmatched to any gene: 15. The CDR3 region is CASSSPSDRALDSNQPQHF. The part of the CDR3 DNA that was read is TGTGCCAGCAGTTCCCCCTCCGACAGGGCCCTGGATAGCAATCAGCCC.

CDR3 sequence: CASSFGTRGEKLFF. CDR3 DNA, as far as it was read: TGTGCCAGCAGCTTCGGGACAAGGGGGGAAAAA. The chain employs TRBV5-5 and TRBJ1-4, with D tentatively TRBD1 (6 bases). The read comes to an end 3 residues before the CDR3 does, leaving the germline J gene to fill in the end. From germline, CDR1 is SGHKS and CDR2 YYEKEE (reference sequence). The V and J ends lost 2 bases and 8 bases respectively, with 13 bases between them. CDR3 length equals 14 residues. Drawing the rest from reference TRBV5-5 and TRBJ1-4, the complete variable domain is DAGVTQSPTHLIKTRGQQVTLRCSPISGHKSVSWYQQVLGQGPQFIFQYYEKEERGRGNFPDRFSARQFPNYSSELNVNALLLGDSALYLCASSFGTRGEKLFFGSGTQLSVL.

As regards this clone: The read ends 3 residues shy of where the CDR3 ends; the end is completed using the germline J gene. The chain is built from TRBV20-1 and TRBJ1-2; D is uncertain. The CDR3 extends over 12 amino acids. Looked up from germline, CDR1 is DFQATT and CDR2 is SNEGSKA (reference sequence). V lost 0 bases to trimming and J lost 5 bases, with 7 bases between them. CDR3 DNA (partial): TGCAGTGCTAGAGAAAAAGGGTATGGC. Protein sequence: CSAREKGYG. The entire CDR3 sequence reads CSAREKGYGYTF.

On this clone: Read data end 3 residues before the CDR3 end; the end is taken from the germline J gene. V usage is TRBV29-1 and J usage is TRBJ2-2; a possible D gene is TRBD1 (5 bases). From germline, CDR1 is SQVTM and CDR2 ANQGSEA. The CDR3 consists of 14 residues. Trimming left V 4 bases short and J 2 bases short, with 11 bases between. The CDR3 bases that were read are TGCAGCGTTGCACGCGACAGTAACACCGGGGAG. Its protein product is CSVARDSNTGE. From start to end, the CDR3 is CSVARDSNTGELFF.

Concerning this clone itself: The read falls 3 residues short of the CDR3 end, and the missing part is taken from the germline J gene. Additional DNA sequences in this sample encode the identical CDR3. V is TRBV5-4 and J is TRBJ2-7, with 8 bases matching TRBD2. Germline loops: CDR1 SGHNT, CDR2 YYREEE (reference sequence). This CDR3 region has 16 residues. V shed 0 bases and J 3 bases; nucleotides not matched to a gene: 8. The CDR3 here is CASSLEIAGLFYEQYF. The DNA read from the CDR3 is TGTGCCAGCAGCTTGGAAATAGCGGGGCTATTCTACGAG.

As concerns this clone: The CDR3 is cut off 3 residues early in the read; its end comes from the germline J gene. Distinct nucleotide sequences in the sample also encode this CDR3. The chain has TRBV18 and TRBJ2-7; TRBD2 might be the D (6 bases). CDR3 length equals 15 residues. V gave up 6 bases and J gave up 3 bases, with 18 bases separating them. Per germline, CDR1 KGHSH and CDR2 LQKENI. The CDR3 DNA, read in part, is TGTGCCAGCTCCCCAGACCTGGGACTGGTCTACGAG. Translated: CASSPDLGLVYE. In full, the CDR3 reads CASSPDLGLVYEQYF. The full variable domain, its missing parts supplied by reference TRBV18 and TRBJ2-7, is NAGVMQNPRHLVRRRGQEARLRCSPMKGHSHVYWYRQLPEEGLKFMVYLQKENIIDESGMPKERFSAEFPKEGPSILRIQQVVRGDSAAYFCASSPDLGLVYEQYFGPGTRLTVT.

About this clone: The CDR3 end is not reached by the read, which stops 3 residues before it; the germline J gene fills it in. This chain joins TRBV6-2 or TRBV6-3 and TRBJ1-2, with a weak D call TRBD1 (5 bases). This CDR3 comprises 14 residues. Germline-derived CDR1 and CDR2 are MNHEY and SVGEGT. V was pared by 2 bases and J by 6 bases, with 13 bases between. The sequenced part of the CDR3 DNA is TGTGCCAGCAGTTACAACCAGGGTAGGAATGGC. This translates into CASSYNQGRNG. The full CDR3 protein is CASSYNQGRNGYTF.

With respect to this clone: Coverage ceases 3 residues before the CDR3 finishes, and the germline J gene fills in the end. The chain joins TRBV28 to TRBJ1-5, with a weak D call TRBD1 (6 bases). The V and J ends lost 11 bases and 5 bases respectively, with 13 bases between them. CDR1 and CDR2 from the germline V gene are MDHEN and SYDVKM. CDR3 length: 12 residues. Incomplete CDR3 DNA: TGTGCCGCACAGGGTGGGGATCAGCCC. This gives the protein CAAQGGDQP. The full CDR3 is CAAQGGDQPQHF.

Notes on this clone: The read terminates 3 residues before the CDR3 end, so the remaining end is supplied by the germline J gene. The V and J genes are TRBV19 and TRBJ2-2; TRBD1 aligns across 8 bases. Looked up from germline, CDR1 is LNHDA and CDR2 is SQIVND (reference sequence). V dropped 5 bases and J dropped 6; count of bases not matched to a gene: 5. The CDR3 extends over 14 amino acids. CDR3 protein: CASSVRTGPGELFF. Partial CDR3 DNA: TGTGCCAGTAGTGTAAGGACAGGGCCCGGGGAG.

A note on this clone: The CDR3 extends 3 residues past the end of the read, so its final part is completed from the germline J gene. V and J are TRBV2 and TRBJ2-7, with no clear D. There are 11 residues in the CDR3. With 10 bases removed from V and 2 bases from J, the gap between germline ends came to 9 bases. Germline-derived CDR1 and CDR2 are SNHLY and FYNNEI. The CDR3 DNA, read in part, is TGTGCCACCTCTGGGCCCTACGAG. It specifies CATSGPYE. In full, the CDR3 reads CATSGPYEQYF. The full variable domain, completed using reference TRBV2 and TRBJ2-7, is EPEVTQTPSHQVTQMGQEVILRCVPISNHLYFYWYRQILGQKVEFLVSFYNNEISEKSEIFDDQFSVERPDGSNFTLKIRSTKLEDSAMYFCATSGPYEQYFGPGTRLTVT.

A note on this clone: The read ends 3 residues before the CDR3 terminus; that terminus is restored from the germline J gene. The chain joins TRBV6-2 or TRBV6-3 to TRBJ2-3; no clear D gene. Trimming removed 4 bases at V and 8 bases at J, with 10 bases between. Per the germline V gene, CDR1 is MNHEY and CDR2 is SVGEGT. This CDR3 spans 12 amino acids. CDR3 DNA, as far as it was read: TGTGCCAGCAGTTCCCCTCGTCGTACG. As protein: CASSSPRRT. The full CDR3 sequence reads CASSSPRRTQYF.

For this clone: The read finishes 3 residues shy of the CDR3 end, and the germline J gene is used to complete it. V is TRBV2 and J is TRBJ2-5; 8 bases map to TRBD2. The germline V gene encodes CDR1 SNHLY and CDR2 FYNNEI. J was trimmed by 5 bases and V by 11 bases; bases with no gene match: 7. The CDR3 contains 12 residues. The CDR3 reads CAGTRRGETQYF. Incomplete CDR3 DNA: TGTGCCGGGACTAGGCGGGGGGAGACC.

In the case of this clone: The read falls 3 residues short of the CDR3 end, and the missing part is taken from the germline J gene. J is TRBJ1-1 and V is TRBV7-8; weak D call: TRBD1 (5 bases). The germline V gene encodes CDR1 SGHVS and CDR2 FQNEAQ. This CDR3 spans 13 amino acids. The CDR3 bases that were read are TGTGCCAGCAGCTCCGGTATTCAGGGCCAA. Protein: CASSSGIQGQ. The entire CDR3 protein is CASSSGIQGQAFF.

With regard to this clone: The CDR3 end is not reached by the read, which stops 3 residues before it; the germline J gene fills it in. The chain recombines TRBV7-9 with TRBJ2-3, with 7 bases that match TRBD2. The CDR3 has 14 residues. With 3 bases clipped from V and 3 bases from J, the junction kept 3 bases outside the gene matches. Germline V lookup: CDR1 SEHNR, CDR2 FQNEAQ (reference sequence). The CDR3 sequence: CASSFPLATDTQYF. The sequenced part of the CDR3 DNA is TGTGCCAGCAGCTTCCCACTAGCGACAGATACG.

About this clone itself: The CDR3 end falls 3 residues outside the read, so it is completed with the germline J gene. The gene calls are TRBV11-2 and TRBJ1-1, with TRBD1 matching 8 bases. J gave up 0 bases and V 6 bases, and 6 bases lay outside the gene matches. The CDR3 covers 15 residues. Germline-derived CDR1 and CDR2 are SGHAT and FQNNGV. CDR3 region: CASSPQGAMNTEAFF. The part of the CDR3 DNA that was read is TGTGCCAGCAGTCCTCAGGGGGCTATGAACACTGAA.

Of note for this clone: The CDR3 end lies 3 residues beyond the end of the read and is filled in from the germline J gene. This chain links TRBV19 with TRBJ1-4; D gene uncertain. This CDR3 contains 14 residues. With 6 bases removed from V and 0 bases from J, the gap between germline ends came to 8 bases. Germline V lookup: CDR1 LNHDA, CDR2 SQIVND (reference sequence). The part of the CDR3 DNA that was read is TGTGCCAGTAGACAATTCGCAACTAATGAAAAA. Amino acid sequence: CASRQFATNEK. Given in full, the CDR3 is CASRQFATNEKLFF.

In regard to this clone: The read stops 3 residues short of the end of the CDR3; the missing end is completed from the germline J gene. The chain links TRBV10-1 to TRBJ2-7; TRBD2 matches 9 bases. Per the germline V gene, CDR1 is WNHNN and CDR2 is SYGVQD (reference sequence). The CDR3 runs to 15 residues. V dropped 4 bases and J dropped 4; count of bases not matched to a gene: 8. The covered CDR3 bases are TGCGCCAGCAGTGGATTTTTTAGCGGGAGTTACGAG. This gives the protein CASSGFFSGSYE. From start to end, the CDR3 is CASSGFFSGSYEQYF.

CDR3 DNA, as far as it was read: TGTGCCAGCAGCGAGGAGGGTCTATTCAGGGAGACC. This encodes CASSEEGLFRET. The full CDR3 protein reads CASSEEGLFRETQYF. This chain joins TRBV5-6 and TRBJ2-5, with D possibly being TRBD2 (6 bases). With the read ending 3 residues before the CDR3 end, the germline J gene is used to fill in that end. V was clipped by 4 bases and J by 5 bases, with 18 bases between them. The CDR3 sequence is 15 residues long. Per the germline V gene, CDR1 is SGHDT and CDR2 is YYEEEE.

CDR3 in amino acids: CASSQTGGSGEQYF. Incomplete CDR3 DNA: TGCGCCAGCAGCCAGACGGGGGGGTCGGGCGAG. The chain is built from TRBV4-1 and TRBJ2-7; TRBD2 aligns across 8 bases. The CDR3 goes on 3 residues after the read ends, and that part is filled in from the germline J gene. The ends lost 3 bases at V and 6 bases at J; junction bases unmatched: 7. Looked up from germline, CDR1 is MGHRA and CDR2 is YSYEKL. The CDR3 length is 14 residues.

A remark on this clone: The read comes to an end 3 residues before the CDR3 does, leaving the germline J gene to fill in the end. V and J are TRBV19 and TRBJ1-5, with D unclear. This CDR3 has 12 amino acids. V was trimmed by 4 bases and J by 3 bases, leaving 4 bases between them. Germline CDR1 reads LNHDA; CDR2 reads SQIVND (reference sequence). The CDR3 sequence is CASSTSNQPQHF. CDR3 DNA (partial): TGTGCCAGTAGTACATCCAATCAGCCC. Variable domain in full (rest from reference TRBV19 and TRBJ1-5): DGGITQSPKYLFRKEGQNVTLSCEQNLNHDAMYWYRQDPGQGLRLIYYSQIVNDFQKGDIAEGYSVSREKKESFPLTVTSAQKNPTAFYLCASSTSNQPQHFGDGTRLSIL.

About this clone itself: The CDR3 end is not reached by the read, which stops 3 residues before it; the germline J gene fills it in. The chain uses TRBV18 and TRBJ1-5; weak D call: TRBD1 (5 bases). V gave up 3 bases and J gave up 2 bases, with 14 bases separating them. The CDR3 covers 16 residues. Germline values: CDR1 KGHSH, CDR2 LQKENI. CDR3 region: CASSPKDRYGNQPQHF. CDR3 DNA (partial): TGTGCCAGCTCACCTAAAGACAGATATGGCAATCAGCCC.

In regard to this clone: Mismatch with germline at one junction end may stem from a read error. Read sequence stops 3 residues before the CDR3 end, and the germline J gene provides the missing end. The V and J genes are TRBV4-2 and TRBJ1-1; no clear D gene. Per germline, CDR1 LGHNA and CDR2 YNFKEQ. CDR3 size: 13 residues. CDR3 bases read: TGCGCCAGCAGCCAAGGTCGGAACACTGAA. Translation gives CASSQGRNTE. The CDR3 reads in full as CASSQGRNTEAFF.

Partial CDR3 DNA: TGTGCCAGCAGCCAACGAACAGGGGGCCGGACTGAA. Amino acids: CASSQRTGGRTE. In full, the CDR3 is CASSQRTGGRTEAFF. The chain is built from TRBV14 and TRBJ1-1; 9 nucleotides align to TRBD1. The observed sequence ends 3 residues before the CDR3 terminus, with the missing tail filled in from the germline J gene. With 2 bases clipped from V and 5 bases from J, the junction kept 6 bases outside the gene matches. CDR1 and CDR2 from the germline V gene are SGHDN and FVKESK. There are 15 residues in the CDR3. The complete variable domain, with remaining parts taken from reference TRBV14 and TRBJ1-1, reads EAGVTQFPSHSVIEKGQTVTLRCDPISGHDNLYWYRRVMGKEIKFLLHFVKESKQDESGMPNNRFLAERTGGTYSTLKVQPAELEDSGVYFCASSQRTGGRTEAFFGQGTRLTVV.

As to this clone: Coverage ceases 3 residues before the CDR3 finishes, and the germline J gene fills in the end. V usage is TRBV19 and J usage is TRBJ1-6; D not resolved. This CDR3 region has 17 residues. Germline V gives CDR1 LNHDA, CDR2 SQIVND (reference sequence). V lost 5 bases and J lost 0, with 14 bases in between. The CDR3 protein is CASSPAGLSSYNSPLHF. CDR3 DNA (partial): TGTGCCAGTAGTCCCGCAGGTCTAAGCTCCTATAATTCACCC.

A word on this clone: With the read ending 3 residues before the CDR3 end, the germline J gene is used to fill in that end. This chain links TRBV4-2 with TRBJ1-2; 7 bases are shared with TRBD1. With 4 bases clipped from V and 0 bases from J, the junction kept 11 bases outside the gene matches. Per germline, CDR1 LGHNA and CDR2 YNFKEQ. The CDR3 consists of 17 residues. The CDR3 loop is CASSPEGGQSSNYGYTF. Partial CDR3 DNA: TGTGCCAGCAGCCCCGAGGGGGGACAGAGTTCTAACTATGGC.